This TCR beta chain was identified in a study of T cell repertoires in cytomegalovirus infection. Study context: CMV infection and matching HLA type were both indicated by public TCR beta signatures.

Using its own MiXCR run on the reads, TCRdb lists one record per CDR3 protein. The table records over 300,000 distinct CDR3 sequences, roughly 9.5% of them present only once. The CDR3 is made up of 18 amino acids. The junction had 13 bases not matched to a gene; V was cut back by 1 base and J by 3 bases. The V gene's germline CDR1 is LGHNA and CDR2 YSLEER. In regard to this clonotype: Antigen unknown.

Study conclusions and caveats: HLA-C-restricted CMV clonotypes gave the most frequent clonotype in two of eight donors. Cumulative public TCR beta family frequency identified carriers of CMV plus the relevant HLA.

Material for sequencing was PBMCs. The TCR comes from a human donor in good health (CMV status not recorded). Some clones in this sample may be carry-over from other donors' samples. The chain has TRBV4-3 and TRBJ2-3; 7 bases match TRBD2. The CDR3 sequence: CASSQVLAAPGVTDTQYF. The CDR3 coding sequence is TGCGCCAGCAGCCAAGTCCTAGCGGCACCCGGAGTTACAGATACGCAGTATTTT.